The sequence of this T cell receptor (beta chain) was determined in a study of cytotoxic CD8 clonotypes in ibrutinib-treated CLL. Sequenced by immunoSEQ multiplex PCR; TCRdb stores in-frame clones only, minus some. The data contain 300,000 to 350,000 clones, around four fifths of them singletons. The V end lost 6 bases, the J end lost 6 bases, and 6 bases lay between the germline ends. Germline V lookup: CDR1 MDHEN, CDR2 SYDVKM. The CDR3 has 11 amino acids. The chain couples TRBV28 to TRBJ2-1; no firm D call. This receptor was taken from a human donor with chronic lymphocytic leukemia. The starting material was PBMCs, obtained before ibrutinib treatment. The CDR3 nucleotides read TGTGCCAGCAGCCTGGGCAATGAGCAGTTCTTC. Its translation: CASSLGNEQFF.